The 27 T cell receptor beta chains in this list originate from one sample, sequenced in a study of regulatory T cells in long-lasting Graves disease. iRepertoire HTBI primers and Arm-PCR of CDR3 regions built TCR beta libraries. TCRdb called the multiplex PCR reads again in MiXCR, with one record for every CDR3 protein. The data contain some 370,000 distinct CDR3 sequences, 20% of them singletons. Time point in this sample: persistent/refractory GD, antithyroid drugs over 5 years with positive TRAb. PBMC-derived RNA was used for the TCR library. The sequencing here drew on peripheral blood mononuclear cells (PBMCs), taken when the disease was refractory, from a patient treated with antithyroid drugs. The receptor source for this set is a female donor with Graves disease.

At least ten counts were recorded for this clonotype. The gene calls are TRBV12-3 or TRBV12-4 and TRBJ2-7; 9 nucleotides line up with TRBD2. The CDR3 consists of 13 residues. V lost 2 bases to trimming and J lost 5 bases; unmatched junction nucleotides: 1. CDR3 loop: CASSLSGRHEQYF. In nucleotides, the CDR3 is TGTGCCAGCAGTTTAAGCGGGAGGCACGAGCAGTACTTC.

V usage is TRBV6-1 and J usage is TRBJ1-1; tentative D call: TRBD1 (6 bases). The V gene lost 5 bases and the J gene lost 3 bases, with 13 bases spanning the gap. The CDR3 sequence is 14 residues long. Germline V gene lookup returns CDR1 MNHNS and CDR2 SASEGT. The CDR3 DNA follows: TGTGCCAGCAGTCCAGGGGCTGTCGACACTGAAGCTTTCTTT. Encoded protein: CASSPGAVDTEAFF.

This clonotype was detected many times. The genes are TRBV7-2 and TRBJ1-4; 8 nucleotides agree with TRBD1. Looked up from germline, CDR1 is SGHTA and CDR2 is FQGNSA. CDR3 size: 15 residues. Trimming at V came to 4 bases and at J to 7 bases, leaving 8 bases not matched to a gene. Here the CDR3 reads CASSSTQGAGEKLFF. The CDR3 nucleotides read TGTGCCAGCAGCTCGACCCAGGGGGCGGGTGAAAAACTGTTTTTT.

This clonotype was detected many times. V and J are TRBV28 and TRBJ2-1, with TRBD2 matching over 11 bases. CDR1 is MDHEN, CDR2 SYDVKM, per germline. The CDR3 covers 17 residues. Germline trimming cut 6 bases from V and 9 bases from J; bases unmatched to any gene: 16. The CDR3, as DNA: TGTGCCAGCAGGAAGCCGGGACTAGCGGATACCAGTTCTGAGCAGTTCTTC. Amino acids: CASRKPGLADTSSEQFF.

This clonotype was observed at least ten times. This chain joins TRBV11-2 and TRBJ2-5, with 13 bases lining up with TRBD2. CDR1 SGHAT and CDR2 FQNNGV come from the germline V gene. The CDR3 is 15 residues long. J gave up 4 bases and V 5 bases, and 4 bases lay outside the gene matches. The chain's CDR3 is CASSQGLAGVETQYF. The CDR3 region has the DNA TGTGCCAGCAGCCAAGGACTAGCGGGAGTAGAGACCCAGTACTTC.

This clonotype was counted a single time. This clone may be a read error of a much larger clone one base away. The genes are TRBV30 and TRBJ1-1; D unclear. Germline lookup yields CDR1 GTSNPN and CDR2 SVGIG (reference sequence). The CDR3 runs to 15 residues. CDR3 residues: CAWQHGKYKNIEAFF. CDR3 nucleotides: TGTGCCTGGCAACACGGAAAATACAAGAACATTGAAGCTTTCTTT.

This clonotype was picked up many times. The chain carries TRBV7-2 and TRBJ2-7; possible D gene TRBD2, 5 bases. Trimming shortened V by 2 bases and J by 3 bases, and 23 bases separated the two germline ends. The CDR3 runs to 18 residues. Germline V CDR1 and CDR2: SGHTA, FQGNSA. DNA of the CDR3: TGTGCCAGCAGCTTATACGGAGGCGGCCGGGGAAGCCTCTACGAGCAGTACTTC. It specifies CASSLYGGGRGSLYEQYF.

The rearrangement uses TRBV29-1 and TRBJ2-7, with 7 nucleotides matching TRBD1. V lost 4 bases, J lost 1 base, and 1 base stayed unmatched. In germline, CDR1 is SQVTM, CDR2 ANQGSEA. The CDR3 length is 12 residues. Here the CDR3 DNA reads TGCAGCGTTGGGGACAGTTCCTACGAGCAGTACTTC. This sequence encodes CSVGDSSYEQYF.

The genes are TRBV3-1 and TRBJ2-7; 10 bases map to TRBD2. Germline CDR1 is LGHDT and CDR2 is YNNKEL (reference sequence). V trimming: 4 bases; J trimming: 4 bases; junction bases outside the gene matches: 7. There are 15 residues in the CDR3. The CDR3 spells CASSLGTSAFYEQYF. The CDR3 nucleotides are TGTGCCAGCAGCCTGGGGACTAGCGCATTTTACGAGCAGTACTTC.

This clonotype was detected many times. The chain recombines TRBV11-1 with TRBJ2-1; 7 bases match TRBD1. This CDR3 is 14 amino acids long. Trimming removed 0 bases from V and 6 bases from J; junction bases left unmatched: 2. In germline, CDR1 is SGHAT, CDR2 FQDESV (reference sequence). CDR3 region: CASSLAGTANEQFF. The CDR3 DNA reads TGTGCCAGCAGCTTAGCCGGGACAGCCAATGAGCAGTTCTTC.

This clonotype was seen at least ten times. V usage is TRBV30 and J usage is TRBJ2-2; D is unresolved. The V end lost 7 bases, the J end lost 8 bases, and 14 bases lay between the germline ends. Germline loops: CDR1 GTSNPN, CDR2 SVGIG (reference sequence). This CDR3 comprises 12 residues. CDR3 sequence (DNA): TGTGCCTCCCTTCATCGTCCGGGGGAGCTGTTTTTT. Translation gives CASLHRPGELFF.

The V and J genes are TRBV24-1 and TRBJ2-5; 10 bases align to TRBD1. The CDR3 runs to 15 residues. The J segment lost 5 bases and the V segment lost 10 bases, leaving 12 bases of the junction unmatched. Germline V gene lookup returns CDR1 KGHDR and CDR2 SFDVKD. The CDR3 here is CATGETGGLVETQYF. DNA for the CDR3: TGTGCCACGGGCGAGACAGGGGGCTTGGTGGAGACCCAGTACTTC.

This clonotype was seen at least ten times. The CDR3 region has the DNA TGTGCCAGCAGTCCTACAGGGGCCCCTAATGGCTACACCTTC. Amino acids: CASSPTGAPNGYTF. J is TRBJ1-2 and V is TRBV6-1; TRBD1 agrees at 7 bases. Looked up from germline, CDR1 is MNHNS and CDR2 is SASEGT. Germline trimming cut 5 bases from V and 6 bases from J; bases unmatched to any gene: 9. The CDR3 spans 14 residues.

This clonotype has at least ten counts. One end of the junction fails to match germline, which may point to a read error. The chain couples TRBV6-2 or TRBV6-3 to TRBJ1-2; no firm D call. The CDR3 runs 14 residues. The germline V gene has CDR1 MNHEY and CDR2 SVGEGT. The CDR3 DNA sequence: TGTGCCAGCAGTCCGACCCTGGGGAACTATGGCTATACCTTC. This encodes CASSPTLGNYGYTF.

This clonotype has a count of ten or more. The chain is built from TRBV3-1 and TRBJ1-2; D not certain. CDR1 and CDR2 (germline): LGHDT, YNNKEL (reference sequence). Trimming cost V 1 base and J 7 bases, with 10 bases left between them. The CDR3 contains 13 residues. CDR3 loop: CASSQGQKGGYTF. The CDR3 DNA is TGTGCCAGCAGCCAAGGCCAGAAGGGTGGCTACACCTTC. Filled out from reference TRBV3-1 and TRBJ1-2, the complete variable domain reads DTAVSQTPKYLVTQMGNDKSIKCEQNLGHDTMYWYKQDSKKFLKIMFSYNNKELIINETVPNRFSPKSPDKAHLNLHINSLELGDSAVYFCASSQGQKGGYTFGSGTRLTVV.

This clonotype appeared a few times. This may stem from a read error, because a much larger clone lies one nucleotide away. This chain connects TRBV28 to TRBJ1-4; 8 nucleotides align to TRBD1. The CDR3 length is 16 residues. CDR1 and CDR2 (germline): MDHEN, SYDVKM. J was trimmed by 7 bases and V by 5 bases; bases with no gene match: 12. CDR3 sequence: CASSLRQGTYGEKLFF. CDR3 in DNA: TGTGCCAGCAGTCTCAGACAGGGGACCTATGGTGAAAAACTGTTTTTT.

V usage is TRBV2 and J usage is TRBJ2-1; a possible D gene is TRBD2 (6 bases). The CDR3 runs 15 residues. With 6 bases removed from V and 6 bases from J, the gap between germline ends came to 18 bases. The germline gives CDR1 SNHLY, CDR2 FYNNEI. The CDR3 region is CASSLLASPANEQFF. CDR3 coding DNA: TGTGCCAGCAGCCTCCTAGCGTCGCCTGCCAATGAGCAGTTCTTC. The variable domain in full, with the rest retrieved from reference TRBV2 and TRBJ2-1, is EPEVTQTPSHQVTQMGQEVILRCVPISNHLYFYWYRQILGQKVEFLVSFYNNEISEKSEIFDDQFSVERPDGSNFTLKIRSTKLEDSAMYFCASSLLASPANEQFFGPGTRLTVL.

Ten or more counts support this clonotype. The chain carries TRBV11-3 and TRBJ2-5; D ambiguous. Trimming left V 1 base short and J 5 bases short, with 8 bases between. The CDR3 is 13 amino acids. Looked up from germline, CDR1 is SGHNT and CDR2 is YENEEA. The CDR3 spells CASSLGFAETQYF. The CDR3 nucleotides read TGTGCCAGCAGCTTAGGATTCGCGGAGACCCAGTACTTC.

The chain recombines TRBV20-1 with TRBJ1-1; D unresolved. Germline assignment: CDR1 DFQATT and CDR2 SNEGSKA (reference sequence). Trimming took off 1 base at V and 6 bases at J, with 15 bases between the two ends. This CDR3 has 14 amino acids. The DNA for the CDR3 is TGCAGTGCTAGAGCCCCGACGGTGGATTCTGAAGCTTTCTTT. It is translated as CSARAPTVDSEAFF.

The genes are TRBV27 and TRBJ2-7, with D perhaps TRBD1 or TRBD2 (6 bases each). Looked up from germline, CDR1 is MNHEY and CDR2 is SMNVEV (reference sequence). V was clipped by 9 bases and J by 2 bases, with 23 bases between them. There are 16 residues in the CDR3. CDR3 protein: CASSQYAGQGAYEQYF. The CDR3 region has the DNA TGTGCCAGTTCTCAATACGCGGGACAAGGGGCCTACGAGCAGTACTTC.

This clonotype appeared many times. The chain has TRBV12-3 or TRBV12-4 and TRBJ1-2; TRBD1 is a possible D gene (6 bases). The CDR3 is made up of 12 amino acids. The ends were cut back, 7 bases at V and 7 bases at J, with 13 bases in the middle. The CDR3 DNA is TGTGCCAGCACCCCGGGGGGCCTTGGCTACACCTTC. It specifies CASTPGGLGYTF.

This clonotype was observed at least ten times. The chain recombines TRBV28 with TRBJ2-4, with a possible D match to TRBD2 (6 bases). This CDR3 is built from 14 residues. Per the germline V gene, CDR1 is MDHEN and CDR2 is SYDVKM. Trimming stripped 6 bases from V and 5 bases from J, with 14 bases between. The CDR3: CASRRGVAENIQYF. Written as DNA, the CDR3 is TGTGCCAGCAGACGCGGCGTAGCGGAAAACATTCAGTACTTC.

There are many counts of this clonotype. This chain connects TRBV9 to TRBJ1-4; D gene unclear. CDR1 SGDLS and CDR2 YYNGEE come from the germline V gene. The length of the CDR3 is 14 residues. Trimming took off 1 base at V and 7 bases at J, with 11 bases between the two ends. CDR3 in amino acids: CASSVSGGGEKLFF. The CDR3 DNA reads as TGTGCCAGCAGCGTATCGGGAGGAGGTGAAAAACTGTTTTTT.

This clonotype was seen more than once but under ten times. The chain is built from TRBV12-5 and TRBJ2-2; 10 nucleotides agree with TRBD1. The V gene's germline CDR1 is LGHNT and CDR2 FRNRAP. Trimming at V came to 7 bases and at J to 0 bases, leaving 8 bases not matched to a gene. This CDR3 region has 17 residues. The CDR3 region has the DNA TGTGCTAGTGCCGCAGACAGGGGGCCCGCGAACACCGGGGAGCTGTTTTTT. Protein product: CASAADRGPANTGELFF. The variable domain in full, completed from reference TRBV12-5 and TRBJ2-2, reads DARVTQTPRHKVTEMGQEVTMRCQPILGHNTVFWYRQTMMQGLELLAYFRNRAPLDDSGMPKDRFSAEMPDATLATLKIQPSEPRDSAVYFCASAADRGPANTGELFFGEGSRLTVL.

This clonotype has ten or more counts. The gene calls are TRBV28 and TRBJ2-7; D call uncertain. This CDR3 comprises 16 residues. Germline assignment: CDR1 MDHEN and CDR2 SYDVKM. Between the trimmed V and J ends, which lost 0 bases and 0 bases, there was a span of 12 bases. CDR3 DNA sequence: TGTGCCAGCAGTTTATGGTACCAGGCCAACTCCTACGAGCAGTACTTC. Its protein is CASSLWYQANSYEQYF. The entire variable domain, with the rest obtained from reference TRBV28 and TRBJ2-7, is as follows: DVKVTQSSRYLVKRTGEKVFLECVQDMDHENMFWYRQDPGLGLRLIYFSYDVKMKEKGDIPEGYSVSREKKERFSLILESASTNQTSMYLCASSLWYQANSYEQYFGPGTRLTVT.

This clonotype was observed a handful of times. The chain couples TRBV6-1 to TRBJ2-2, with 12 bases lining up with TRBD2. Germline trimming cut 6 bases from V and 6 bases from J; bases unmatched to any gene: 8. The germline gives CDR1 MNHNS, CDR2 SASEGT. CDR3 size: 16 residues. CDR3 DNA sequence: TGTGCCAGCAGCCCCGGGACTAGCGGGTTGTCCGGGGAGCTGTTTTTT. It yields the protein CASSPGTSGLSGELFF.

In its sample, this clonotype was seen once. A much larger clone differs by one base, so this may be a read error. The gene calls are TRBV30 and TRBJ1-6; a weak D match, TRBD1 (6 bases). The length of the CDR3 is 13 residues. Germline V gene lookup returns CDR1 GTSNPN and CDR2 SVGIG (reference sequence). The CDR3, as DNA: TGTGCCTGGAGTGGGGGGGCAAGTTCACTCCTCCACTTT. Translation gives CAWSGGASSLLHF.